Shown below are 13 T cell receptor beta chains from a single sample sequenced in a study of blood T cell repertoires in COVID-19. Generated by immunoSEQ multiplex PCR, the TCRdb table keeps only in-frame clones and is missing some. This repertoire shows hundreds of thousands of clones, around 86% found once; its top ten account for 1.4%. The sequencing sample was made of peripheral blood. The receptors here all came from a woman aged 25 to 39 with active or convalescent COVID-19.

The V and J genes are TRBV11-2 and TRBJ2-7; D unresolved. V was pared by 7 bases and J by 6 bases, with 10 bases between. The CDR3 is 11 amino acids. CDR1 is SGHAT and CDR2 is FQNNGV in the germline V gene. This CDR3 is CASTQLAEQYF. The DNA of the CDR3 is TGTGCCAGCACCCAACTCGCCGAGCAGTACTTC.

V is TRBV4-1 and J is TRBJ2-7; no clear D gene. V lost 1 base and J lost 3, with 10 bases in between. This CDR3 is 14 amino acids long. CDR1 is MGHRA, CDR2 YSYEKL, per germline. CDR3 DNA sequence: TGCGCCAGCAGCCAAGGTCGGTCTCTCTACGAGCAGTACTTC. Translated: CASSQGRSLYEQYF.

The CDR3 region has the DNA TGTGCCAGCAGCTTAGAGTTTTGGGACATCTATGGCTACACCTTC. Translation: CASSLEFWDIYGYTF. This rearrangement joins TRBV11-2 to TRBJ1-2, with a tentative D call TRBD1 (6 bases). The CDR3 is 15 amino acids. V shed 0 bases and J shed 4 bases, with 12 bases lying between them. Germline values: CDR1 SGHAT, CDR2 FQNNGV.

The rearrangement joins TRBV13 to TRBJ1-1; TRBD1 matches at 7 bases. The CDR3 runs 15 residues. Trimming cost V 5 bases and J 5 bases; bases outside gene matches: 11. Germline V gene data show CDR1 as PRHDT and CDR2 as FYEKMQ (reference sequence). The CDR3 nucleotides read TGTGCCAGCAGCCCAAGGGGATCAGGGGGAACTGAAGCTTTCTTT. Protein product: CASSPRGSGGTEAFF.

The CDR3 bases are TGTGCCAGCAGCTTGGCTAGGGACTATAGCAATCAGCCCCAGCATTTT. Translating gives CASSLARDYSNQPQHF. The chain combines TRBV5-6 with TRBJ1-5, with D possibly TRBD1 on 5 matching bases. V lost 0 bases and J 0 bases, leaving 10 bases between the germline ends. There are 16 residues in the CDR3. Germline V gene lookup returns CDR1 SGHDT and CDR2 YYEEEE.

The chain joins TRBV6-1 to TRBJ1-4; TRBD1 is a possible D gene (6 bases). The CDR3 contains 16 residues. Trimming took 4 bases from V and 0 from J, leaving 12 bases between them. Germline lookup yields CDR1 MNHNS and CDR2 SASEGT. The CDR3 loop reads CASSAGRGTTNEKLFF. In DNA, the CDR3 is TGTGCCAGCAGTGCGGGCAGGGGTACAACTAATGAAAAACTGTTTTTT.

The chain joins TRBV6-5 to TRBJ1-2, with D unclear. Germline loops: CDR1 MNHEY, CDR2 SVGAGI. V was cut by 4 bases and J by 4 bases, with 7 bases left in between. CDR3 size: 12 residues. In DNA, the CDR3 is TGTGCCAGCAGTTCCGGGATCTATGGCTACACCTTC. Protein product: CASSSGIYGYTF.

The gene calls are TRBV19 and TRBJ1-5, with 7 bases identical to TRBD1. The J segment lost 1 base and the V segment lost 9 bases, leaving 9 bases of the junction unmatched. The germline V gene encodes CDR1 LNHDA and CDR2 SQIVND (reference sequence). The CDR3 totals 15 residues. Here the CDR3 reads CASQSVQGSNQPQHF. The CDR3 nucleotides are TGTGCCAGCCAGTCGGTACAGGGGAGCAATCAGCCCCAGCATTTT.

The chain joins TRBV2 to TRBJ1-1; a weak D match, TRBD1 (6 bases). V gave up 4 bases and J gave up 9 bases, with 15 bases separating them. From germline, CDR1 is SNHLY and CDR2 FYNNEI. The CDR3 covers 13 residues. In DNA form, the CDR3 reads TGTGCCAGCAGTGTGACAGGCGTCGGTAAAGCTTTCTTT. It encodes CASSVTGVGKAFF. The variable domain in full, with the rest retrieved from reference TRBV2 and TRBJ1-1, is EPEVTQTPSHQVTQMGQEVILRCVPISNHLYFYWYRQILGQKVEFLVSFYNNEISEKSEIFDDQFSVERPDGSNFTLKIRSTKLEDSAMYFCASSVTGVGKAFFGQGTRLTVV.

The rearrangement uses TRBV15 and TRBJ2-3, with 7 positions matching TRBD2. Per germline, CDR1 LNHNV and CDR2 YYDKDF (reference sequence). CDR3 length equals 17 residues. The J segment lost 1 base and the V segment lost 1 base, leaving 8 bases of the junction unmatched. The CDR3 DNA follows: TGTGCCACCAGCAGAGTCCCCCAGCGGGACGGCACAGATACGCAGTATTTT. Amino acids: CATSRVPQRDGTDTQYF.

As concerns this clone: One end of the junction varies from germline; a read error may be responsible. Written as DNA, the CDR3 is TGTGCCAGCAGCCTAGCAGCGGGAGGGCCCTACGAGCAGTACTTC. This encodes CASSLAAGGPYEQYF. This rearrangement joins TRBV7-6 to TRBJ2-7, with 10 bases that match TRBD2. Germline V gene lookup returns CDR1 SGHVS and CDR2 FNYEAQ. The CDR3 covers 15 residues.

The J gene is TRBJ1-2, the V gene TRBV23-1; TRBD1 agrees at 12 bases. TRBV23-1 is known as an ORF, though its function is uncertain. V was clipped by 6 bases and J by 7 bases; unmatched bases: 15. This CDR3 is built from 17 residues. The CDR3 sequence: CASSLKSRDRGHGGYTF. The CDR3 DNA follows: TGCGCCAGCAGCTTAAAGTCCCGGGACAGGGGGCATGGTGGCTACACCTTC.

The sample holds a few counts of this clone. V usage is TRBV5-6 and J usage is TRBJ1-5; no definite D call. This CDR3 is built from 15 residues. V lost 0 bases to trimming and J lost 0 bases, with 7 bases between them. The germline V gene has CDR1 SGHDT and CDR2 YYEEEE. Here the CDR3 reads CASSLGLYSNQPQHF. The CDR3 bases are TGTGCCAGCAGCTTGGGGCTGTATAGCAATCAGCCCCAGCATTTT.